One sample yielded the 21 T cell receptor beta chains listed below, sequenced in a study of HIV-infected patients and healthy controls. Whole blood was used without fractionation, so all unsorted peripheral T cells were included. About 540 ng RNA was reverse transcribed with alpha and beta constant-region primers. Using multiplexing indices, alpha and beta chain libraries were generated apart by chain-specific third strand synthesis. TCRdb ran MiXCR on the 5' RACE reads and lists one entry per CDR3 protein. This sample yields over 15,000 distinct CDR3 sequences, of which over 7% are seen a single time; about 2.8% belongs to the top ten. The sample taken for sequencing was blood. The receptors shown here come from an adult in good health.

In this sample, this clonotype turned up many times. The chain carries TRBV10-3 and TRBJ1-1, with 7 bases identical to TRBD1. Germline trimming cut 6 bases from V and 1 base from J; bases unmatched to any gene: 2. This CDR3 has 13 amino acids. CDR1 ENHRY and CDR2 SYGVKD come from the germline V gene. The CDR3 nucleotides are TGTGCCATCAGGACAGGGTCGAACACTGAAGCTTTCTTT. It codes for CAIRTGSNTEAFF.

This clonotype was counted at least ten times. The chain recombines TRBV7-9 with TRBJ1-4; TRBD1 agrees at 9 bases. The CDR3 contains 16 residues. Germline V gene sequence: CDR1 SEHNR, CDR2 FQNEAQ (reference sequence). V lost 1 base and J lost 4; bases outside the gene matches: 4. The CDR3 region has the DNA TGTGCCAGCAGCTTAGGGACAGGGGTCAATAATGAAAAACTGTTTTTT. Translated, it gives CASSLGTGVNNEKLFF. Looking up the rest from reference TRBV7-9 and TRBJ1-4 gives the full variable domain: DTGVSQNPRHKITKRGQNVTFRCDPISEHNRLYWYRQTLGQGPEFLTYFQNEAQLEKSRLLSDRFSAERPKGSFSTLEIQRTEQGDSAMYLCASSLGTGVNNEKLFFGSGTQLSVL.

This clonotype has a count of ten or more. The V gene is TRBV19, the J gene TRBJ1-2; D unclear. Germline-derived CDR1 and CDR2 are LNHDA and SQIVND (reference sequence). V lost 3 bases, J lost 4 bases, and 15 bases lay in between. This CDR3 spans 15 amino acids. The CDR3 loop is CASSMGPGGAYGYTF. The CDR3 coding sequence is TGTGCCAGTAGTATGGGCCCAGGCGGTGCCTATGGCTACACCTTC.

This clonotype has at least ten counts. CDR3 bases: TGTGCCAGCAGCTCCCAGGACCGGGACGATGAGCAGTTCTTC. Translated, it gives CASSSQDRDDEQFF. This chain uses TRBV6-1 with TRBJ2-1; D is perhaps TRBD1 or TRBD2 (5 bases each). The CDR3 spans 14 residues. The V and J ends lost 6 bases and 8 bases respectively, with 17 bases between them. The germline V gene encodes CDR1 MNHNS and CDR2 SASEGT.

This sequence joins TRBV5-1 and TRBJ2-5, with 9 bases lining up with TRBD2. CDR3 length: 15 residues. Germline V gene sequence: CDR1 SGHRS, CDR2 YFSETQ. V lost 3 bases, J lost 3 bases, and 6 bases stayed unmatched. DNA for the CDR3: TGCGCCAGCAGCTCGACTAGCGGCTGGGAAGAGACCCAGTACTTC. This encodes CASSSTSGWEETQYF.

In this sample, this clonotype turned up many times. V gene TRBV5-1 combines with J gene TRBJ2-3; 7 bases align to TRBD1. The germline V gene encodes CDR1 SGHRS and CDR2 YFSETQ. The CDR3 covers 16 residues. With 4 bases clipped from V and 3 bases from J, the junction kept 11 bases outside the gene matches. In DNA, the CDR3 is TGCGCCAGCAGCCTAAGGCAGGGGGTCATAACAGATACGCAGTATTTT. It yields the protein CASSLRQGVITDTQYF.

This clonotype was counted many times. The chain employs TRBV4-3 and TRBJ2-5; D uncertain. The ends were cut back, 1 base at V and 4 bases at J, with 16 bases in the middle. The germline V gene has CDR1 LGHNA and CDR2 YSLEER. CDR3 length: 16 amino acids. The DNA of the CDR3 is TGCGCCAGCAGCCAAGGTATTGGAAATGTTCGAGAGACCCAGTACTTC. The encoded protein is CASSQGIGNVRETQYF.

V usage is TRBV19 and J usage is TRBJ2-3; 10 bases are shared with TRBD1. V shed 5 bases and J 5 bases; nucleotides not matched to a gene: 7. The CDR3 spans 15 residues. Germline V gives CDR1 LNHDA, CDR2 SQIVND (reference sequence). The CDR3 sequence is CASSLGTGVGDTQYF. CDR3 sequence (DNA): TGTGCCAGTAGTCTTGGGACAGGGGTAGGAGATACGCAGTATTTT.

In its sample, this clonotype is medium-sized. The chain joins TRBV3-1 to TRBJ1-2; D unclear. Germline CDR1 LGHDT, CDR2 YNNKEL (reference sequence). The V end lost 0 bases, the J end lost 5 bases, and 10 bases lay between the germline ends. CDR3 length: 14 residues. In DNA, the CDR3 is TGTGCCAGCAGCCAAGATCGATTAGGATATGGCTACACCTTC. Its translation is CASSQDRLGYGYTF. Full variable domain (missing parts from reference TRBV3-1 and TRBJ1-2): DTAVSQTPKYLVTQMGNDKSIKCEQNLGHDTMYWYKQDSKKFLKIMFSYNNKELIINETVPNRFSPKSPDKAHLNLHINSLELGDSAVYFCASSQDRLGYGYTFGSGTRLTVV.

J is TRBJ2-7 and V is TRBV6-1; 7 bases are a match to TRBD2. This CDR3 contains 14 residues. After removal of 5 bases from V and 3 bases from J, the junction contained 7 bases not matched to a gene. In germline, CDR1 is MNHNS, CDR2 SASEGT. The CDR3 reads CASSWASGNYEQYF. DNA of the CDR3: TGTGCCAGCAGTTGGGCTAGCGGAAACTACGAGCAGTACTTC.

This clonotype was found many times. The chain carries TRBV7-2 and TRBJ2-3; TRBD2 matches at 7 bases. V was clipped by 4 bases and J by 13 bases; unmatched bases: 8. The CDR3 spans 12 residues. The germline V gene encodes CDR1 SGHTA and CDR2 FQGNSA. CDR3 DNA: TGTGCCAGCAGCTCTTTTGGGGAGGGCAAGTATTTT. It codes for CASSSFGEGKYF. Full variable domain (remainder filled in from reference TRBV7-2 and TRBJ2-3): GAGVSQSPSNKVTEKGKDVELRCDPISGHTALYWYRQSLGQGLEFLIYFQGNSAPDKSGLPSDRFSAERTGGSVSTLTIQRTQQEDSAVYLCASSSFGEGKYFGPGTRLTVL.

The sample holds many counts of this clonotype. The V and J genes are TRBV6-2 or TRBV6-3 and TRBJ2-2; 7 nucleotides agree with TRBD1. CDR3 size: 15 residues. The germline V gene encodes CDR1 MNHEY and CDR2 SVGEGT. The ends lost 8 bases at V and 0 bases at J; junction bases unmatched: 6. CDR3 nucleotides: TGTGCCAGCTTAACCGGGACAGCGAACACCGGGGAGCTGTTTTTT. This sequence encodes CASLTGTANTGELFF.

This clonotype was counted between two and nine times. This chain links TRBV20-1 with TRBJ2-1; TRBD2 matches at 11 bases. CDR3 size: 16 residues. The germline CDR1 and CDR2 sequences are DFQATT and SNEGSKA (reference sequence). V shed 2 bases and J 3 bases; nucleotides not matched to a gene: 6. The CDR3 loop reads CSARLAGGRYYNEQFF. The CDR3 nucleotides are TGCAGTGCTAGACTAGCGGGGGGCCGTTACTACAATGAGCAGTTCTTC.

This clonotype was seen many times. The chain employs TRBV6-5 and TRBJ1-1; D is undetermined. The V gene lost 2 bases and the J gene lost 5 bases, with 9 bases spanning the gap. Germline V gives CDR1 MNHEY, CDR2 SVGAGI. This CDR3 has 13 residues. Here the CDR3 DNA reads TGTGCCAGCAGTTACCGAGACCGGACTGAAGCTTTCTTT. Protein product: CASSYRDRTEAFF.

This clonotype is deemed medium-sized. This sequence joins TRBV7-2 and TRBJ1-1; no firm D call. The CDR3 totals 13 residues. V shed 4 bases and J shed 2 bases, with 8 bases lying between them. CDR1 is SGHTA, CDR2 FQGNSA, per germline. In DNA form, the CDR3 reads TGTGCCAGCAGCTCACAGAAAAACACTGAAGCTTTCTTT. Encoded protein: CASSSQKNTEAFF.

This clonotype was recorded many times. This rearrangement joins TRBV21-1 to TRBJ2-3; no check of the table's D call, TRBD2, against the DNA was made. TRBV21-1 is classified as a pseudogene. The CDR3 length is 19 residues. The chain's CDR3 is CASSKERTGTSESTDTQYF. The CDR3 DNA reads TGTGCCAGCAGCAAAGAAAGGACGGGGACTAGCGAGAGTACAGATACGCAGTATTTT.

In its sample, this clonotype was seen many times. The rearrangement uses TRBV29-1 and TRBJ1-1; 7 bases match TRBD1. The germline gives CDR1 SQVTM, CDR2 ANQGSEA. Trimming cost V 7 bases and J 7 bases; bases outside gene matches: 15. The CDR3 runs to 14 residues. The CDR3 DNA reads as TGCAGCGCCGGGGGGGACAGAGGGCCCTTTGAAGCTTTCTTT. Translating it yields CSAGGDRGPFEAFF.

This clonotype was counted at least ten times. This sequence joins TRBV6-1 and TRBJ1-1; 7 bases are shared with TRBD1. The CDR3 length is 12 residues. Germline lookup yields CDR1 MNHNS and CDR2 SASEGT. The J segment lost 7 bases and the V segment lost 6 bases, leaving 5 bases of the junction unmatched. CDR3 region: CASRIDRVEAFF. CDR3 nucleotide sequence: TGTGCCAGCAGGATAGACAGGGTTGAAGCTTTCTTT.

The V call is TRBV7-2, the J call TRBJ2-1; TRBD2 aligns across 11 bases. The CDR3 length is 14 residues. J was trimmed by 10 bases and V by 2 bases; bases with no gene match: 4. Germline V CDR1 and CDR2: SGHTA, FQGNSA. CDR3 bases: TGTGCCAGCAGCTTAAATTTAGCGGGGGGGGAGCAGTTCTTC. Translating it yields CASSLNLAGGEQFF.

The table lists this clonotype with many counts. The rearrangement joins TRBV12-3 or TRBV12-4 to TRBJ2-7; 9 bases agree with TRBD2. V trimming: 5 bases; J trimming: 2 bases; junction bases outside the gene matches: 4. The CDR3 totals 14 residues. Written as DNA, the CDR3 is TGTGCCAGCAGTCGTCTAGCGGGAACCTACGAGCAGTACTTC. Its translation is CASSRLAGTYEQYF.

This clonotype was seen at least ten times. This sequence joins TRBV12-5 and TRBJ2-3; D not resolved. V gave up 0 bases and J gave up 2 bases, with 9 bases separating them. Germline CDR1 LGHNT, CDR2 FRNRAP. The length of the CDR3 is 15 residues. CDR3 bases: TGTGCTAGTGGTTTGGTAGGTGGGAACACAGATACGCAGTATTTT. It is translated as CASGLVGGNTDTQYF.